A selection of T cell receptor beta chains follows, all from one sample in a study. MiXCR was run by TCRdb on the 5' RACE reads, yielding one entry per CDR3 protein. Of 35,000 to 45,000 distinct CDR3 sequences listed, 22% are singletons. Sequences were obtained from Tregs sorted from a lymph node. These receptors originate from a female donor with breast cancer. Both conserved end residues are part of each CDR3. D genes are given only for firm matches. Size is stated for part of the rows, as once, few or many counts, or as a class when the clone is expanded.

TRBJ1-2	13	few	TRBV7-6	-	CASSLRTSGGYTF	TGTGCCAGCAGCTTAAGGACGAGTGGCGGCTACACCTTC
TRBJ1-5	14	-	TRBV28	-	CASSLGRLNQPQHF	TGTGCCAGCAGTTTAGGCAGACTCAATCAGCCCCAGCATTTT
TRBJ2-7	15	many	TRBV5-4	TRBD2	CASRPSGSASYEQYF	TGTGCCAGCAGACCTAGCGGGAGCGCCTCCTACGAGCAGTACTTC
TRBJ1-5	15	-	TRBV6-2/TRBV6-3	-	CASRGPGGADQPQHF	TGTGCCAGCAGGGGCCCGGGGGGCGCGGATCAGCCCCAGCATTTT
TRBJ2-1	16	many	TRBV13	TRBD2	CASTKGLAGGLNEQFF	TGTGCCAGCACCAAGGGACTAGCGGGAGGGCTCAATGAGCAGTTCTTC
TRBJ2-1	13	many	TRBV7-8	-	CASSWFGDHEQFF	TGTGCCAGCAGCTGGTTTGGAGACCATGAGCAGTTCTTC
TRBJ2-7	14	-	TRBV7-6	TRBD2	CASSSLAGGHEQYF	TGTGCCAGCAGCTCGTTAGCGGGAGGGCACGAGCAGTACTTC
TRBJ2-7	12	few	TRBV13	-	CASSPPRGEQYF	TGTGCCAGCAGCCCCCCCCGCGGCGAGCAGTACTTC
TRBJ1-1	16	many	TRBV5-1	-	CASSLEGHMGNTEAFF	TGCGCCAGCAGCTTGGAGGGACACATGGGGAACACTGAAGCTTTCTTT
TRBJ2-1	13	many	TRBV30	-	CAWSSGVSNEQFF	TGTGCCTGGAGTAGCGGAGTCTCCAATGAGCAGTTCTTC
TRBJ2-5	14	few	TRBV6-5	-	CASSYRGREETQYF	TGTGCCAGCAGTTACAGGGGGAGGGAAGAGACCCAGTACTTC
TRBJ2-2	14	few	TRBV7-2	-	CASSLGGNTGELFF	TGTGCCAGCAGCTTAGGCGGAAACACCGGGGAGCTGTTTTTT
TRBJ2-7	16	-	TRBV7-9	TRBD2	CAGSSPGLGGSYEQYF	TGTGCCGGCAGCTCACCGGGACTAGGGGGCTCCTACGAGCAGTACTTC
TRBJ1-3	14	-	TRBV12-3/TRBV12-4	-	CASSFDSSGNTIYF	TGTGCCAGCAGTTTTGACAGCTCTGGAAACACCATATATTTT
TRBJ2-1	14	many	TRBV4-1	-	CASSLRGYPNEQFF	TGCGCCAGCAGCCTACGGGGCTATCCAAATGAGCAGTTCTTC
TRBJ2-1	18	-	TRBV7-9	TRBD1	CASSPHDRGGSSYNEQFF	TGTGCCAGCAGCCCACACGACAGGGGCGGAAGCTCCTACAATGAGCAGTTCTTC
TRBJ1-4	15	-	TRBV7-9	TRBD1	CASSFTGGPNEKLFF	TGTGCCAGCAGCTTTACAGGGGGACCTAATGAAAAACTGTTTTTT
TRBJ2-7	15	once	TRBV5-4	-	CASSPRRDTAYEQYF	TGTGCCAGCAGCCCCCGCCGGGACACGGCCTACGAGCAGTACTTC
TRBJ2-7	15	many	TRBV5-1	-	CASSLEGGKDYEQYF	TGCGCCAGCAGCTTGGAGGGGGGCAAAGACTACGAGCAGTACTTC
TRBJ2-1	16	many	TRBV9	TRBD2	CASSVSSGSIGNEQFF	TGTGCCAGCAGCGTCTCTAGCGGGAGCATCGGCAATGAGCAGTTCTTC
TRBJ2-1	14	-	TRBV7-8	-	CASSLVPGSDEQFF	TGTGCCAGCAGCTTAGTTCCCGGGTCCGATGAGCAGTTCTTC
TRBJ2-5	16	few	TRBV5-1	-	CASSWRETVPQETQYF	TGCGCCAGCAGCTGGAGAGAGACAGTGCCCCAAGAGACCCAGTACTTC
TRBJ1-1	14	many	TRBV28	-	CASSPAGMNTEAFF	TGTGCCAGCAGTCCGGCAGGGATGAACACTGAAGCTTTCTTT
TRBJ1-4	14	-	TRBV7-9	-	CASSPPSLGEKLFF	TGTGCCAGCAGCCCACCCAGCCTAGGTGAAAAACTGTTTTTT
TRBJ2-1	15	many	TRBV20-1	-	CSASKGGNSYNEQFF	TGCAGTGCTAGTAAAGGGGGGAACTCCTACAATGAGCAGTTCTTC
TRBJ2-5	13	-	TRBV30	-	CAWSVGKEGTQYF	TGTGCCTGGAGTGTGGGAAAAGAGGGGACCCAGTACTTC
TRBJ2-1	14	many	TRBV7-2	-	CASSLPPQGDEQFF	TGTGCCAGCAGCTTACCTCCCCAGGGTGATGAGCAGTTCTTC
TRBJ2-1	12	many	TRBV6-1	TRBD2	CASSLAGVEQFF	TGTGCCAGCAGTTTAGCGGGAGTTGAGCAGTTCTTC
TRBJ2-7	18	-	TRBV4-1	-	CASSQASSFTGEGNEQYF	TGCGCCAGCAGCCAAGCGTCCTCCTTCACAGGGGAGGGAAACGAGCAGTACTTC
TRBJ2-3	15	many	TRBV11-1	TRBD2	CASSFSSGVTDTQYF	TGTGCCAGCAGCTTCTCTAGCGGGGTCACAGATACGCAGTATTTT
TRBJ2-5	16	-	TRBV6-1	TRBD2	CASRKTSGPRQETQYF	TGTGCCAGCAGGAAGACTAGCGGCCCCCGGCAAGAGACCCAGTACTTC
TRBJ2-5	18	-	TRBV24-1	TRBD2	CATSGDFLGLAEQETQYF	TGTGCCACCAGTGGCGATTTCCTGGGACTAGCGGAACAAGAGACCCAGTACTTC
TRBJ2-7	16	many	TRBV20-1	TRBD2	CSAVPPSGRSAYEQYF	TGCAGTGCTGTTCCCCCTAGCGGGAGGTCCGCCTACGAGCAGTACTTC
TRBJ1-2	16	many	TRBV10-3	-	CAISKRPSDIYYGYTF	TGTGCCATCAGCAAAAGGCCCTCAGACATCTACTATGGCTACACCTTC
TRBJ2-1	18	many	TRBV13	TRBD2	CASSPSLPTSGFYNEQFF	TGTGCCAGCAGCCCATCACTTCCGACTAGCGGGTTCTACAATGAGCAGTTCTTC
TRBJ2-1	16	many	TRBV7-6	TRBD2	CASSQLAGPSYNEQFF	TGTGCCAGCAGCCAACTAGCGGGTCCCTCCTACAATGAGCAGTTCTTC
TRBJ2-1	14	many	TRBV7-6	-	CASSFGVDYNEQFF	TGTGCCAGCAGCTTCGGGGTGGATTACAATGAGCAGTTCTTC
TRBJ2-7	14	few	TRBV7-9	-	CASSPQGITYEQYF	TGTGCCAGCAGCCCACAAGGGATTACCTACGAGCAGTACTTC
TRBJ1-5	15	-	TRBV6-1	-	CASIPGTVNVQPQHF	TGTGCCAGCATTCCCGGGACTGTCAATGTTCAGCCCCAGCATTTT
TRBJ1-2	14	many	TRBV9	-	CASSWGSVNYGYTF	TGTGCCAGCAGCTGGGGCAGCGTAAACTATGGCTACACCTTC
TRBJ2-7	15	-	TRBV6-5	TRBD2	CASSYSSGSSYEQYF	TGTGCCAGCAGTTACTCTAGCGGGAGCTCCTACGAGCAGTACTTC
TRBJ2-1	15	-	TRBV4-2	-	CASSQAGNPYNEQFF	TGTGCCAGCAGCCAAGCGGGAAATCCCTACAATGAGCAGTTCTTC
TRBJ2-5	15	many	TRBV12-3/TRBV12-4	-	CASRPAGQYQETQYF	TGTGCCAGCAGACCGGCCGGACAGTACCAAGAGACCCAGTACTTC
TRBJ2-2	15	-	TRBV5-5	-	CASSLEGYFTGELFF	TGTGCCAGCAGCTTGGAAGGATACTTCACCGGGGAGCTGTTTTTT
TRBJ2-7	12	many	TRBV20-1	-	CSARGPVYEQYF	TGCAGTGCTAGGGGACCTGTCTACGAGCAGTACTTC
TRBJ2-1	17	few	TRBV12-3/TRBV12-4	-	CASSGLAQPFSYNEQFF	TGTGCCAGCTCTGGGCTAGCGCAACCTTTCTCCTACAATGAGCAGTTCTTC
TRBJ2-5	16	many	TRBV7-2	TRBD1	CASSLFPRGSGETQYF	TGTGCCAGCAGCTTATTCCCCAGGGGGAGTGGGGAGACCCAGTACTTC
TRBJ2-1	15	few	TRBV28	-	CASSNEGVYYNEQFF	TGTGCCAGCAGTAACGAGGGGGTCTATTACAATGAGCAGTTCTTC
TRBJ1-6	13	many	TRBV20-1	-	CSARGQGGSPLHF	TGCAGTGCTAGGGGCCAGGGCGGTTCACCCCTCCACTTT
TRBJ1-1	15	-	TRBV18	-	CASSRELGEGTEAFF	TGTGCCAGCTCACGCGAACTCGGGGAGGGGACTGAAGCTTTCTTT
TRBJ2-1	12	-	TRBV18	-	CASSNRGDEQFF	TGTGCCAGCTCCAACCGTGGGGATGAGCAGTTCTTC
TRBJ1-2	16	few	TRBV6-2/TRBV6-3	-	CASSYARTLVSGGYTF	TGTGCCAGCAGTTATGCGCGTACCTTAGTCTCCGGTGGCTACACCTTC
TRBJ2-7	13	-	TRBV5-1	-	CASSLVGGNEQYF	TGCGCCAGCAGCTTGGTTGGTGGTAACGAGCAGTACTTC
TRBJ2-1	15	-	TRBV6-1	TRBD2	CTSSELAGSYNEQFF	TGTACCAGCAGTGAACTAGCGGGCTCCTACAATGAGCAGTTCTTC
TRBJ2-2	17	-	TRBV7-9	-	CASSLGSRVAHTGELFF	TGTGCCAGCAGCTTAGGATCGAGGGTGGCGCATACCGGGGAGCTGTTTTTT